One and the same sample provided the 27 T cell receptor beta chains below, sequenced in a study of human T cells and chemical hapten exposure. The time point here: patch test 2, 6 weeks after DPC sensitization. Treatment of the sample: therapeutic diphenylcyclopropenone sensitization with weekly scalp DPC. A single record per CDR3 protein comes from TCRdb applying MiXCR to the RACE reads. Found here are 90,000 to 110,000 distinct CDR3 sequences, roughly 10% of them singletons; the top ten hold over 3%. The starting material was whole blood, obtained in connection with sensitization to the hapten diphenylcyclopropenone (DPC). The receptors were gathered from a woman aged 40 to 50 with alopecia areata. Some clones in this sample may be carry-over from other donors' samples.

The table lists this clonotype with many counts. The CDR3 nucleotides read TGCAGCGTTGAGGGCGCGGGGGGCGAAGCTTTCTTT. Encoded protein: CSVEGAGGEAFF. The chain employs TRBV29-1 and TRBJ1-1, with D perhaps matching TRBD1 (6 bases). The CDR3 length is 12 residues. Germline V lookup: CDR1 SQVTM, CDR2 ANQGSEA. V lost 3 bases, J lost 8 bases, and 13 bases lay in between.

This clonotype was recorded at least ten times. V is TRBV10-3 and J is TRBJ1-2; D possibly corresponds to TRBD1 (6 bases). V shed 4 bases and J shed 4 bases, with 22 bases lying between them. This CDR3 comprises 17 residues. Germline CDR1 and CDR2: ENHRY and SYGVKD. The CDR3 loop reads CAISGGPSTGALYGYTF. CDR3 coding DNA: TGTGCCATCAGTGGAGGACCCTCGACAGGAGCCCTCTATGGCTACACCTTC.

The CDR3 protein is CASSLRGGPTDTQYF. DNA of the CDR3: TGTGCCAGCAGCTTACGCGGGGGGCCGACAGATACGCAGTATTTT. V is TRBV7-2 and J is TRBJ2-3; TRBD2 aligns across 8 bases. Losses at the gene ends were 2 bases for V and 3 bases for J; bases not matched to a gene: 4. The CDR3 sequence is 15 residues long. Germline values: CDR1 SGHTA, CDR2 FQGNSA.

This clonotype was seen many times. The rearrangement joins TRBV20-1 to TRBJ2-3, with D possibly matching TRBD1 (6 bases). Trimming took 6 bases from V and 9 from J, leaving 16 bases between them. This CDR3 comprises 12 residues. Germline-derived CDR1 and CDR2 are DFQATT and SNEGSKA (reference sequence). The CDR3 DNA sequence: TGCAGTGCCGATAACCGGGACATCACGCAGTATTTT. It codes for CSADNRDITQYF.

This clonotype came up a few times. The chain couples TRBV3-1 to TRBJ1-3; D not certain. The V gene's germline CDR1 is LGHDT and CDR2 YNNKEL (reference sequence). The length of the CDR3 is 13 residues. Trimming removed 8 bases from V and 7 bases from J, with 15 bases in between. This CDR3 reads CASERGEENTIYF. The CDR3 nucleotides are TGTGCCAGCGAGCGGGGAGAAGAGAACACCATATATTTT.

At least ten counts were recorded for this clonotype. CDR3 DNA sequence: TGCAGTGCTCCCCGGGACAGGGGGCACCACTACGAGCAGTACTTC. Translating gives CSAPRDRGHHYEQYF. The rearrangement joins TRBV20-1 to TRBJ2-7; 12 positions agree with TRBD1. CDR1 DFQATT and CDR2 SNEGSKA come from the germline V gene (reference sequence). The junction had 8 bases not matched to a gene; V was cut back by 5 bases and J by 3 bases. CDR3 length equals 15 residues.

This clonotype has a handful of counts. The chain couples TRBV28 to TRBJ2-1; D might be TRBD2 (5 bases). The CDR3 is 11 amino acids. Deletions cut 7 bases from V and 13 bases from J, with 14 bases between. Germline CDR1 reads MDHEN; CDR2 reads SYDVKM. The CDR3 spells CASMTPREQFF. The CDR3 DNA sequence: TGTGCCAGCATGACCCCACGGGAACAGTTCTTC.

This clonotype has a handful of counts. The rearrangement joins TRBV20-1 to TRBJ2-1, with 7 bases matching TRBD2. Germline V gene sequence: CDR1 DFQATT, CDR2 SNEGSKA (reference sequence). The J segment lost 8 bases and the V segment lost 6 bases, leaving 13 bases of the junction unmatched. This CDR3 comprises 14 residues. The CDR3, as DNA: TGCAGTGCAGGATCGCCCGGGGGGTGGGATGAGCAGTTCTTC. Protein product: CSAGSPGGWDEQFF.

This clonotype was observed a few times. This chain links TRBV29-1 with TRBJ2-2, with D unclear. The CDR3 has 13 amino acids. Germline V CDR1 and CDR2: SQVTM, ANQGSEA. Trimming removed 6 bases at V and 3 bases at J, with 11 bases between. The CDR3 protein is CSVAGFHTGELFF. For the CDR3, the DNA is TGCAGCGTCGCCGGGTTCCACACCGGGGAGCTGTTTTTT.

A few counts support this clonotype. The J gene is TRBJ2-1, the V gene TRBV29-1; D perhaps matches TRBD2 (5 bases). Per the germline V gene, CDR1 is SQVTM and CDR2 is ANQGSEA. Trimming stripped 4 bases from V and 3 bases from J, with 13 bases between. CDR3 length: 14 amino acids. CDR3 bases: TGCAGCGTTGGTGAGGGAAACGGCTACAATGAGCAGTTCTTC. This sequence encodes CSVGEGNGYNEQFF.

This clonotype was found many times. The CDR3 DNA follows: TGTGCCAGCAGCTTAAAAGGAGTGGCTTTCTTT. Amino acid sequence: CASSLKGVAFF. V usage is TRBV11-2 and J usage is TRBJ1-1; D call uncertain. The germline CDR1 and CDR2 sequences are SGHAT and FQNNGV. The CDR3 runs to 11 residues. V was pared by 2 bases and J by 11 bases, with 9 bases between.

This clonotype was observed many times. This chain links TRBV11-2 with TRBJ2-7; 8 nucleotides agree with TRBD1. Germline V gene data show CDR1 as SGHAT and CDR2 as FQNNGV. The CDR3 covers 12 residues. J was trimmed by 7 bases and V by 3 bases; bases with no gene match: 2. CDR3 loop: CASSLTGVEQYF. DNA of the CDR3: TGTGCCAGCAGCTTGACAGGGGTTGAGCAGTACTTC.

The CDR3 bases are TGTGCCAGCAGTTTTAGAAGCGGGGGGGTGCAGGAGACCCAGTACTTC. Protein product: CASSFRSGGVQETQYF. V usage is TRBV27 and J usage is TRBJ2-5; 10 bases are shared with TRBD2. J gave up 5 bases and V 3 bases, and 9 bases lay outside the gene matches. The CDR3 is 16 residues long. Germline CDR1 is MNHEY and CDR2 is SMNVEV (reference sequence).

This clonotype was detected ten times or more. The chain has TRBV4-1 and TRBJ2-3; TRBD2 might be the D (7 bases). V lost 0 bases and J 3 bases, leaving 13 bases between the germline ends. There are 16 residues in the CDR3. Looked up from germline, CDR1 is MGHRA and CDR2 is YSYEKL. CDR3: CASSQDRRGATDTQYF. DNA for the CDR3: TGCGCCAGCAGCCAAGATCGACGGGGGGCTACAGATACGCAGTATTTT.

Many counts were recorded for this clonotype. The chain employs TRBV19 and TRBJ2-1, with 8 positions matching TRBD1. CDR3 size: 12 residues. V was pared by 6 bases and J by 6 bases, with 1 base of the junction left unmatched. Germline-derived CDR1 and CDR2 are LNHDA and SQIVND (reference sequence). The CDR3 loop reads CASRQGANEQFF. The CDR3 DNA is TGTGCCAGTAGGCAGGGGGCCAATGAGCAGTTCTTC.

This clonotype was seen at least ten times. The CDR3 coding sequence is TGTGCCAGCCACCTTGGGGGCCCCTCCTACAATGAGCAGTTCTTC. Protein product: CASHLGGPSYNEQFF. This chain uses TRBV6-1 with TRBJ2-1, with D possibly TRBD1 on 6 matching bases. The CDR3 is 15 residues long. V dropped 8 bases and J dropped 0 bases, with 14 bases sitting between them. Per germline, CDR1 MNHNS and CDR2 SASEGT.

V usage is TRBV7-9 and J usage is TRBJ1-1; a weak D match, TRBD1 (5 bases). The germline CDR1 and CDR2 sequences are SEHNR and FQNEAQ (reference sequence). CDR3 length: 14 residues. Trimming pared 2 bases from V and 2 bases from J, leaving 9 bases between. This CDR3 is CASSLHGANTEAFF. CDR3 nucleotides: TGTGCCAGCAGCTTACATGGGGCAAACACTGAAGCTTTCTTT.

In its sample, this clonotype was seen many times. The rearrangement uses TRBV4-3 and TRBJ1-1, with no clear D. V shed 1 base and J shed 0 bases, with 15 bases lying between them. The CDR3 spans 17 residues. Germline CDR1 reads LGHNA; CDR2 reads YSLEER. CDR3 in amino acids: CASSQGPGGQMNTEAFF. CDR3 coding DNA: TGCGCCAGCAGCCAAGGACCCGGAGGGCAAATGAACACTGAAGCTTTCTTT.

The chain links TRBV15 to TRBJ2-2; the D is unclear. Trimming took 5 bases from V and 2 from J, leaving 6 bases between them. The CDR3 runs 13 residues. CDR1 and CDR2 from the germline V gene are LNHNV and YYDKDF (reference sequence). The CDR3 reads CATSQINTGELFF. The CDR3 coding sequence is TGTGCCACCAGCCAGATTAACACCGGGGAGCTGTTTTTT.

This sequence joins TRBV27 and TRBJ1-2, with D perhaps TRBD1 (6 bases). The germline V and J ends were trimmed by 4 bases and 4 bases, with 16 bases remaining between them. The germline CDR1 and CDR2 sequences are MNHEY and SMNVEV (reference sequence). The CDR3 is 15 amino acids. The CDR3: CASSSNPTGSYGYTF. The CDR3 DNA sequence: TGTGCCAGCAGTTCCAACCCGACAGGCTCCTATGGCTACACCTTC.

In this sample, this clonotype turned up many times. The CDR3 is CASQGYEQYF. For the CDR3, the DNA is TGTGCCAGCCAGGGCTACGAGCAGTACTTC. The chain recombines TRBV6-4 with TRBJ2-7, with D maybe TRBD1 (5 bases). Per germline, CDR1 MRHNA and CDR2 SNTAGT. This CDR3 is built from 10 residues. V was trimmed by 8 bases and J by 3 bases, leaving 5 bases between them.

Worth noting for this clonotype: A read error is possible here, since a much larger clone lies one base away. CDR3 sequence: CASSQGAAKKIQYF. The CDR3 coding sequence is TGCGCCAGCAGCCAGGGGGCCGCCAAAAAAATTCAGTACTTC. The V and J genes are TRBV10-1 and TRBJ2-4; 8 positions agree with TRBD1. The CDR3 runs to 14 residues. Germline CDR1 reads WNHNN; CDR2 reads SYGVQD (reference sequence).

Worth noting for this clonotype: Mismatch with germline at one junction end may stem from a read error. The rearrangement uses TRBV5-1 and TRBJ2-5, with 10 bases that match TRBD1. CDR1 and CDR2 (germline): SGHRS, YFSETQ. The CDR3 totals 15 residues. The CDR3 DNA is TGTGCCAGCAGCCGGGGGACAGGGGACCAAGAGACCCAGTACTTC. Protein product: CASSRGTGDQETQYF. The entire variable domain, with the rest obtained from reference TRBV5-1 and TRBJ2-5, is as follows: KAGVTQTPRYLIKTRGQQVTLSCSPISGHRSVSWYQQTPGQGLQFLFEYFSETQRNKGNFPGRFSGRQFSNSRSEMNVSTLELGDSALYLCASSRGTGDQETQYFGPGTRLLVL.

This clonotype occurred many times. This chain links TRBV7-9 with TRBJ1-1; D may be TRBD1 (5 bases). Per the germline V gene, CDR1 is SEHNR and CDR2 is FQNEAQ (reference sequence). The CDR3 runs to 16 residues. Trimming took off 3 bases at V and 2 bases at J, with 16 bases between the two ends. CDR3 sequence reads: CASSFRLAGYNTEAFF. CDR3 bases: TGTGCCAGCAGCTTTCGACTGGCAGGGTACAACACTGAAGCTTTCTTT.

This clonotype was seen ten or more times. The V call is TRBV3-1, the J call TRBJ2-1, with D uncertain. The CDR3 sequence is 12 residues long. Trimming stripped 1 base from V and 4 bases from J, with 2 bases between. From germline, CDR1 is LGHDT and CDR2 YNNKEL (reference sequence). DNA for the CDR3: TGTGCCAGCAGCCAAGCATACAATGAGCAGTTCTTC. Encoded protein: CASSQAYNEQFF.

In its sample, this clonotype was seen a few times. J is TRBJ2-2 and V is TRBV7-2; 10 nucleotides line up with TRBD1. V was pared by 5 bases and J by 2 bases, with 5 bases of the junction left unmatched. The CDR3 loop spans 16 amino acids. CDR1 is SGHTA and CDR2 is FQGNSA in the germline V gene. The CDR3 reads CASSTRQGANTGELFF. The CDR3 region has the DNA TGTGCCAGCAGCACCCGACAGGGGGCAAACACCGGGGAGCTGTTTTTT.

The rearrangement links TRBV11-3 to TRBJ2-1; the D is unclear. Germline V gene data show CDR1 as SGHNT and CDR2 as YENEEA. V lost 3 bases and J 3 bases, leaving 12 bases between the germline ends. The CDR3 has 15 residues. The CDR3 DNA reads TGTGCCAGCAGCTTGGGCGGTATGGGCTACAATGAGCAGTTCTTC. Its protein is CASSLGGMGYNEQFF. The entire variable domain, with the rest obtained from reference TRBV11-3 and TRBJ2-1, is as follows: EAGVVQSPRYKIIEKKQPVAFWCNPISGHNTLYWYLQNLGQGPELLIRYENEEAVDDSQLPKDRFSAERLKGVDSTLKIQPAELGDSAVYLCASSLGGMGYNEQFFGPGTRLTVL.